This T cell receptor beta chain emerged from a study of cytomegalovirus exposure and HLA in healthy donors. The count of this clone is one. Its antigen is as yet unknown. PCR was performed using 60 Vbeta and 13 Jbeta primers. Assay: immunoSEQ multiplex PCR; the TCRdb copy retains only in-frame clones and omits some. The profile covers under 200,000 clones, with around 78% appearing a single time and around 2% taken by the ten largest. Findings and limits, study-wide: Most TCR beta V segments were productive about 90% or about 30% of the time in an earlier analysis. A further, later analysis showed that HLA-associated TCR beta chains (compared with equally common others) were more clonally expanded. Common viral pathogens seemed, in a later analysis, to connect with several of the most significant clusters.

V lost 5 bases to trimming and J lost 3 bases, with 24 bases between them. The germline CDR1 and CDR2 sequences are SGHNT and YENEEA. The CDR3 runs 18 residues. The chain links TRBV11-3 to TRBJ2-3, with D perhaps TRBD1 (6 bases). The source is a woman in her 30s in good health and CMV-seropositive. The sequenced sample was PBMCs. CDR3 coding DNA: TGTGCCAGCAGCCCGTGGACCCAGGGAGCGACAGGAACAGATACGCAGTATTTT. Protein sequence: CASSPWTQGATGTDTQYF.